This T cell receptor (beta chain) was recovered during a study of blood T cell repertoires in COVID-19. Overall study: There were acute and convalescent COVID-19 samples, and they came from the United States, Italy and Spain. In each case, the material was cDNA or gDNA derived from T cells, B-cell-depleted T cells, or PBMCs.

Trimming removed 6 bases at V and 0 bases at J, with 8 bases between. The CDR3 consists of 12 residues. The germline V gene encodes CDR1 SQVTM and CDR2 ANQGSEA. Measured with immunoSEQ multiplex PCR; TCRdb has only the in-frame clones, and not every one. Of approximately 170,000 clones listed, approximately 86% are singletons. Sequencing input: peripheral blood. This chain joins TRBV29-1 and TRBJ2-5, with D maybe TRBD1 (5 bases). This TCR was sampled from a man over 45 with active or convalescent COVID-19. DNA for the CDR3: TGCAGCGTCCTGGGGCACCAAGAGACCCAGTACTTC. Encoded protein: CSVLGHQETQYF.